Given below is one TCR beta chain in context. This record comes from a study of cytomegalovirus exposure and HLA in healthy donors. 60 Vbeta and 13 Jbeta primers were used in PCR. Using immunoSEQ multiplex PCR, the repertoire was profiled, and TCRdb retains in-frame clones only, with some absent. The repertoire has approximately 100,000 clones, more than 65% of them found once; the top ten carry about 10%. The CDR3 sequence is 15 residues long. Unmatched junction bases numbered 9, after V lost 5 bases and J lost 8 bases. Germline V gives CDR1 SGHVS, CDR2 FNYEAQ. This chain joins TRBV7-6 and TRBJ2-1; 10 bases are a match to TRBD2. Material: PBMCs. The clonotype comes from a man aged 40-49 years in good health and CMV-seropositive. Written as DNA, the CDR3 is TGTGCCAGCAGCCCAAGCGGGGGGGCCGTCGATGAGCAGTTCTTC. Translating it yields CASSPSGGAVDEQFF.